This TCR beta chain was profiled in a study of T-cell reconstitution after alpha-beta-depleted transplantation in children. Preparing the TCRbeta library involved the use of unique molecular identifiers. One entry per CDR3 protein, called by TCRdb with MiXCR from the PCR reads. Here the sample spans hundreds of thousands of distinct CDR3 sequences, approximately 8% being singletons. On this clonotype: A much bigger clone sits one base away, suggesting this may be a read error.

This TCR was sampled from a male patient aged 10 to 17 who had a stem cell transplant for acute lymphoblastic leukemia, so the T cells may come from the graft donor. The specimen comprised PBMCs, mostly from graft donor cells, sampled 180 days after TCRalphabeta/CD19-depleted stem cell transplant.

The CDR3 sequence is CASSQDRGISTGTQYF. The CDR3 coding sequence is TGCGCCAGCAGCCAAGATCGCGGGATTAGCACAGGTACGCAGTATTTT. This rearrangement joins TRBV4-1 to TRBJ2-3, with D possibly matching TRBD2 (6 bases). Germline V gene data show CDR1 as MGHRA and CDR2 as YSYEKL. The CDR3 contains 16 residues.